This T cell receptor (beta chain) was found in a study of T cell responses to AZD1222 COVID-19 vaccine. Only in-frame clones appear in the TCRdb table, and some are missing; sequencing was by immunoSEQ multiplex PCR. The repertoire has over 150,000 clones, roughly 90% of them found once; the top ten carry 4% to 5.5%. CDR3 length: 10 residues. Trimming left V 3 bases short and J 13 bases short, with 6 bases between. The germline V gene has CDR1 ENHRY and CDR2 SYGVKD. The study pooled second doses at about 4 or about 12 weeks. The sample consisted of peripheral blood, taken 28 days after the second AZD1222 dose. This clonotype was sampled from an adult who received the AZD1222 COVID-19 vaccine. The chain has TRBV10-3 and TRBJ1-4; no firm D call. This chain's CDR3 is CAISDVGLFF. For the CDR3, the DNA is TGTGCCATCAGTGATGTCGGACTGTTTTTT.